These 25 T cell receptor beta chains share one sample of origin, sequenced in a study of cytomegalovirus exposure and HLA in healthy donors (dated by TCRdb to about 2017). The receptor library was made with the immunoSEQ multiplex PCR assay. For the multiplex PCR, a mixture combining 60 forward primers for TCR Vbeta segments and 13 reverse primers for TCR Jbeta segments was used. TCRdb holds this immuneACCESS table with in-frame rearrangements only. Some clones are missing; in checked studies, unresolved V genes explain under half, and the rest has no known cause. This sample comprises roughly 290,000 clones, 75% to 85% of them detected only once. Together, the top ten hold roughly 0.31% of the sample. Sequencing was performed on PBMCs. The origin of the receptors is a girl aged 2 to 9 in good health and CMV-seronegative.

This sequence joins TRBV16 and TRBJ1-3; D unclear. Trimming took 4 bases from V and 4 from J, leaving 17 bases between them. Germline CDR1 reads KGHSY; CDR2 reads FQNENV. The CDR3 has 16 residues. The DNA for the CDR3 is TGTGCCAGCAGCCCCAACTGGGAGGGAATCGGAAACACCATATATTTT. This codes for CASSPNWEGIGNTIYF.

The rearrangement joins TRBV28 to TRBJ1-6, with TRBD1 identical over 7 bases. V was pared by 7 bases and J by 7 bases, with 10 bases of the junction left unmatched. Germline values: CDR1 MDHEN, CDR2 SYDVKM. This CDR3 has 15 residues. CDR3 amino acids: CASNTWDRANSPLHF. The CDR3 nucleotides are TGTGCCAGCAATACCTGGGACAGAGCCAATTCACCCCTCCACTTT.

The rearrangement links TRBV9 to TRBJ1-2; TRBD1 agrees at 9 bases. The germline V gene has CDR1 SGDLS and CDR2 YYNGEE. J lost 0 bases, V lost 3 bases, and 6 bases had no gene match. This CDR3 has 16 residues. In DNA form, the CDR3 reads TGTGCCAGCAGCGCCCGGGACAGGGTAGCTAACTATGGCTACACCTTC. It specifies CASSARDRVANYGYTF.

The rearrangement joins TRBV28 to TRBJ1-3, with 9 bases that match TRBD1. V lost 3 bases to trimming and J lost 0 bases; unmatched junction nucleotides: 0. Germline V gives CDR1 MDHEN, CDR2 SYDVKM. This CDR3 is 15 amino acids long. The CDR3 coding sequence is TGTGCCAGCAGTTTGGGACAGGGCTCTGGAAACACCATATATTTT. It yields the protein CASSLGQGSGNTIYF.

This chain uses TRBV19 with TRBJ1-6; 7 nucleotides agree with TRBD1. The junction had 11 bases not matched to a gene; V was cut back by 3 bases and J by 0 bases. Germline loops: CDR1 LNHDA, CDR2 SQIVND (reference sequence). The CDR3 has 19 residues. CDR3 DNA: TGTGCCAGTAGTATGTCCGGGACAGCTGCCAGCTCCTATAATTCACCCCTCCACTTT. As protein: CASSMSGTAASSYNSPLHF.

The rearrangement uses TRBV9 and TRBJ1-6; D unclear. The CDR3 contains 15 residues. The germline gives CDR1 SGDLS, CDR2 YYNGEE. V gave up 4 bases and J gave up 9 bases, with 17 bases separating them. The CDR3: CASSLLSGAGSPLHF. The CDR3 region has the DNA TGTGCCAGCAGCCTCCTCTCGGGTGCCGGTTCACCCCTCCACTTT. Together with reference TRBV9 and TRBJ1-6, the CDR3 gives the full variable domain: DSGVTQTPKHLITATGQRVTLRCSPRSGDLSVYWYQQSLDQGLQFLIQYYNGEERAKGNILERFSAQQFPDLHSELNLSSLELGDSALYFCASSLLSGAGSPLHFGNGTRLTVT.

The chain employs TRBV5-6 and TRBJ2-3, with 7 bases lining up with TRBD2. The CDR3 is made up of 15 amino acids. Germline trimming cut 1 base from V and 2 bases from J; bases unmatched to any gene: 4. In germline, CDR1 is SGHDT, CDR2 YYEEEE. The CDR3 coding sequence is TGTGCCAGCAGCTTGCGGGGAGGGCCCACAGATACGCAGTATTTT. The encoded protein is CASSLRGGPTDTQYF.

V and J are TRBV30 and TRBJ2-1, with 8 bases matching TRBD1. The J segment lost 9 bases and the V segment lost 2 bases, leaving 3 bases of the junction unmatched. The CDR3 loop spans 12 amino acids. From germline, CDR1 is GTSNPN and CDR2 SVGIG (reference sequence). This CDR3 reads CAWSQGATEQFF. In nucleotides, the CDR3 is TGTGCCTGGAGTCAGGGGGCGACTGAGCAGTTCTTC.

The V and J genes are TRBV19 and TRBJ2-7; D might be TRBD1 (7 bases). Trimming pared 5 bases from V and 3 bases from J, leaving 14 bases between. The CDR3 loop spans 14 amino acids. From germline, CDR1 is LNHDA and CDR2 SQIVND (reference sequence). CDR3 coding DNA: TGTGCCAGTAGTCCTCGACAGGGAGGCTACGAGCAGTACTTC. Translated: CASSPRQGGYEQYF.

V is TRBV7-9 and J is TRBJ2-1; 7 bases agree with TRBD1. This CDR3 is built from 15 residues. Germline V gives CDR1 SEHNR, CDR2 FQNEAQ (reference sequence). With 5 bases clipped from V and 6 bases from J, the junction kept 10 bases outside the gene matches. Written as DNA, the CDR3 is TGTGCCAGCAGCCTTCCGACAGGGTTCAGCAATGAGCAGTTCTTC. It encodes CASSLPTGFSNEQFF.

This chain joins TRBV7-9 and TRBJ2-5; D may be TRBD2 (5 bases). CDR3 size: 15 residues. Looked up from germline, CDR1 is SEHNR and CDR2 is FQNEAQ (reference sequence). The V and J ends lost 1 base and 2 bases respectively, with 11 bases between them. CDR3 DNA sequence: TGTGCCAGCAGCTTAGACCCCAGCGGACAAGAGACCCAGTACTTC. It translates to CASSLDPSGQETQYF.

The gene calls are TRBV27 and TRBJ2-3; TRBD2 aligns across 9 bases. The length of the CDR3 is 14 residues. J lost 6 bases, V lost 8 bases, and 9 bases had no gene match. Per germline, CDR1 MNHEY and CDR2 SMNVEV (reference sequence). The CDR3 protein is CASRAGGHGDTQYF. For the CDR3, the DNA is TGTGCCAGCCGGGCGGGAGGGCATGGGGATACGCAGTATTTT.

The gene calls are TRBV28 and TRBJ1-1, with D possibly matching TRBD1 (5 bases). The germline V gene has CDR1 MDHEN and CDR2 SYDVKM. The V and J ends lost 6 bases and 0 bases respectively, with 14 bases between them. The CDR3 is 15 amino acids. In DNA form, the CDR3 reads TGTGCCAGCAGCGAGGTGGGGCAGGTGAACACTGAAGCTTTCTTT. Residues: CASSEVGQVNTEAFF.

This chain joins TRBV9 and TRBJ2-3, with 9 bases fitting TRBD2. V lost 3 bases to trimming and J lost 2 bases; unmatched junction nucleotides: 7. Germline CDR1 reads SGDLS; CDR2 reads YYNGEE. This CDR3 is 16 amino acids long. The CDR3 loop reads CASSGDSGRTTDTQYF. For the CDR3, the DNA is TGTGCCAGCAGCGGCGATAGCGGGAGAACCACAGATACGCAGTATTTT.

A remark on this clone: The CDR3 does not end in the conserved phenylalanine or tryptophan, so this is likely a read error. This chain uses TRBV2 with TRBJ2-2; 8 bases fit TRBD2. There are 15 residues in the CDR3. V was clipped by 4 bases and J by 6 bases; unmatched bases: 7. Germline CDR1 SNHLY, CDR2 FYNNEI. CDR3 protein: CASSAGLGFPGELFS. In DNA, the CDR3 is TGTGCCAGCAGTGCGGGACTAGGGTTTCCCGGGGAGCTGTTTTCT.

CDR3 in DNA: TGTGCCAGCAATCCGAGACAGGGGGCAGATACGCAGTATTTT. As protein: CASNPRQGADTQYF. The chain employs TRBV6-1 and TRBJ2-3, with 9 positions matching TRBD1. The V gene's germline CDR1 is MNHNS and CDR2 SASEGT. V was clipped by 7 bases and J by 4 bases; unmatched bases: 6. The CDR3 has 14 residues.

V is TRBV18 and J is TRBJ2-2; no clear D gene. CDR3 length equals 12 residues. CDR1 and CDR2 (germline): KGHSH, LQKENI. Trimming removed 3 bases at V and 7 bases at J, with 6 bases between. CDR3 residues: CASSPSLGELFF. The CDR3 DNA reads as TGTGCCAGCTCACCTTCTCTCGGGGAGCTGTTTTTT.

This chain uses TRBV7-9 with TRBJ2-1; 9 nucleotides line up with TRBD2. The CDR3 is made up of 15 amino acids. With V trimmed by 6 bases and J by 6 bases, 9 bases remained unmatched. Germline CDR1 is SEHNR and CDR2 is FQNEAQ (reference sequence). In DNA, the CDR3 is TGTGCCAGCAGAAAAGGACTAGCGAGCCCCAATGAGCAGTTCTTC. This gives the protein CASRKGLASPNEQFF.

This chain links TRBV13 with TRBJ2-1; perhaps TRBD1 as D (5 bases). This CDR3 region has 12 residues. CDR1 PRHDT and CDR2 FYEKMQ come from the germline V gene (reference sequence). V gave up 5 bases and J gave up 5 bases, with 7 bases separating them. CDR3 amino acids: CASSPRDNEQFF. The CDR3 nucleotides are TGTGCCAGCAGCCCCAGGGACAATGAGCAGTTCTTC. Using reference TRBV13 and TRBJ2-1 for the parts outside the CDR3, the full variable domain is AAGVIQSPRHLIKEKRETATLKCYPIPRHDTVYWYQQGPGQDPQFLISFYEKMQSDKGSIPDRFSAQQFSDYHSELNMSSLELGDSALYFCASSPRDNEQFFGPGTRLTVL.

V usage is TRBV19 and J usage is TRBJ2-7; no reliable D call. Per the germline V gene, CDR1 is LNHDA and CDR2 is SQIVND (reference sequence). The CDR3 runs 13 residues. V lost 0 bases and J 1 base, leaving 4 bases between the germline ends. The CDR3 nucleotides read TGTGCCAGTAGTATAGATCCGTCCTACGAGCAGTACTTC. Its translation is CASSIDPSYEQYF.

The rearrangement joins TRBV9 to TRBJ2-7, with D perhaps TRBD1 (6 bases). The CDR3 totals 15 residues. The germline V and J ends were trimmed by 0 bases and 3 bases, with 13 bases remaining between them. Per germline, CDR1 SGDLS and CDR2 YYNGEE. CDR3 nucleotides: TGTGCCAGCAGCGTAGTGGCACAGGGCAACTACGAGCAGTACTTC. Its protein is CASSVVAQGNYEQYF.

The genes are TRBV9 and TRBJ2-3; the D gene is possibly TRBD2 (6 bases). Germline values: CDR1 SGDLS, CDR2 YYNGEE. V lost 2 bases, J lost 0 bases, and 16 bases lay in between. The CDR3 runs 17 residues. The CDR3 DNA follows: TGTGCCAGCAGCGTGAGAATAGCGGCAGAGAGCACAGATACGCAGTATTTT. This gives the protein CASSVRIAAESTDTQYF.

V is TRBV7-9 and J is TRBJ2-1, with 7 bases identical to TRBD1. CDR3 length equals 18 residues. V shed 1 base and J 4 bases; nucleotides not matched to a gene: 13. CDR1 and CDR2 (germline): SEHNR, FQNEAQ (reference sequence). The CDR3 DNA reads TGTGCCAGCAGCTTAGGGGTAACAGGGGCTTTTGGGTACAATGAGCAGTTCTTC. Translated, it gives CASSLGVTGAFGYNEQFF.

This rearrangement joins TRBV7-6 to TRBJ1-2, with D hard to call. The CDR3 runs to 13 residues. V dropped 5 bases and J dropped 6 bases, with 13 bases sitting between them. Germline lookup yields CDR1 SGHVS and CDR2 FNYEAQ. CDR3 DNA sequence: TGTGCCAGCAGCGCGCCCCGGGGAAATGGCTACACCTTC. It is translated as CASSAPRGNGYTF.

The rearrangement joins TRBV6-1 to TRBJ2-7; D is ambiguous. V lost 6 bases to trimming and J lost 4 bases, with 10 bases between them. CDR3 size: 12 residues. Germline CDR1 and CDR2: MNHNS and SASEGT. The CDR3 region has the DNA TGTGCCAGCAGCACCTCCGGGTACGAGCAGTACTTC. It encodes CASSTSGYEQYF.